The T cell receptor (beta chain) described here comes from a study of vaccination and CD4 T cells after COVID-19 (dated by TCRdb to about 2022). For the wider study: Every convalescent patient had a positive nasal swab PCR test for SARS-CoV-2, with mild disease in roughly ten patients and severe disease in one. Control cultures used a CEFX viral epitope pool as positive control, an HIV-1 Nef peptide pool as negative control, or no peptide. Post-vaccine blood samples were collected a median of about 66 days after the second vaccine dose, ranging from about 14 to 241 days. In roughly eleven COVID-19 convalescent patients and a handful of infection-naive healthy vaccine recipients, the spike-specific CD4+ TCR repertoire before mRNA vaccination was compared with the repertoire after mRNA vaccination. Participants received two doses of either the Pfizer-BioNTech BNT162b2 vaccine (n=8) or the Moderna mRNA-1273 vaccine (n=2). The convalescent cohort comprised six males and four females, including two Hispanic individuals, seven Caucasians, two Asians and one multiracial person. Post-COVID blood samples were collected from convalescent patients a median of about 92 days after diagnosis, with a range of roughly 30 to 161 days. The cultures were stimulated with overlapping spike peptide pools from SARS-CoV-2 and from the common cold coronaviruses HCoV-NL63, HCoV-OC43 and HCoV-229E.

Study-wide findings and limitations: The median count of SARS-CoV-2-reactive clonotypes went up from 21 after infection to a few dozen after vaccination, although the change was not significant. The study included relatively few convalescent patients and did not analyze early timepoints after natural infection. Among convalescent patients, a median about 90% of the SARS-CoV-2-reactive clones seen after vaccination appeared only after vaccination, which suggests priming specific to the vaccine. Of the vaccine-specific clones found in convalescent patients, nearly all (304 of 307) were mono-reactive for SARS-CoV-2 spike instead of being cross-reactive with common cold coronaviruses.

Library preparation used PCR. TCR sequencing of DNA from cultured CD4+ T cells used the Oncomine TCR Beta short-read assay at the Johns Hopkins FTIC core. The QIAamp micro DNA kit was used to extract genomic DNA from the cultured CD4+ T cells. Oncomine TCR Beta libraries from cultured CD4+ T cells were pooled using unique dual indexes and sequenced on an Illumina iSeq 100. Under the source paper's analysis protocol: Non-productive sequences were removed, and CDR3s not starting with C, not ending with F or W, or shorter than 7 amino acids were discarded. Antigen-specific clonotypes were identified using the MANAFEST web application through comparison of peptide-stimulated wells with reference and other culture wells. An FDR below 0.05, an odds ratio above 5, and a productive frequency above 0.1% in at least two of three replicate wells were required for clones to be considered positive. Clonotypes that were significantly expanded in both SARS-CoV-2 spike wells and at least one common cold coronavirus spike condition were defined as cross-reactive. Using R version 3.6.1, CDR3 homology was evaluated through Levenshtein distances (stringdist) along with unrooted phylogenetic trees (ape). TCRdb took the public reads, trimmed them with fastp at Q25, ran MiXCR for clone calling and kept in-frame beta chains. Every entry covers one CDR3 protein and lists the most common genes and DNA from its rows. For this entry, the V and J calls and clone size follow TCRdb and not the study's own pipeline. The sample table shows around 19,000 distinct CDR3 sequences, and around 50% are seen once. 5.5% of the sample comes from the top ten.

Based on the germline V gene (reference sequence), the CDR1 and CDR2 sequences are DFQATT and SNEGSKA. The cysteine opens and the phenylalanine closes a CDR3 of 14 amino acids. Solely the CDR3 DNA is kept, with 42 bases framed from the first base. Cut back by 1 base and 4 bases, the V and J ends lie 11 bases apart. Taken with the paper, the label for treatment or condition translates to: approximately 9-day PBMC culture with coronavirus spike peptide pools or control peptides (ViraFEST assay). The ViraFEST assay was used in the study, in which antigen-specific T cells were expanded with peptide pools and expanded clonotypes were subsequently identified by TCR sequencing. Positive SARS-CoV-2 PCR tests in the convalescent patients dated from March to December 2020, before Alpha, Beta and Delta variants emerged in the United States. PBMCs were cultured at about 2 million per well in IMDM supplemented with roughly 5.2% human AB serum and roughly 10 IU/ml IL-2, with about 11 ug/ml peptide pools added. On days 3 and 7, half of the culture medium was replaced with fresh IL-2-containing medium. CD4+ T cells were isolated after roughly nine days of culture through negative selection using the EasySep CD4+ T cell isolation kit. PBMCs were separated from whole blood using Ficoll-Paque Plus gradient centrifugation and then either used fresh or cryopreserved at -140C. Triplicate wells were generally used for each culture condition.

As for this clonotype: Its antigen remains unidentified. Base-call qualities are not available, and no considerably larger clone is one nucleotide away.

This TCR derives from a human donor who had recovered from COVID-19. What was sequenced was CD4+ T cells from blood, cultured in vitro. The chain is encoded by TRBV20-1 joined to TRBJ1-3, with no D gene named confidently. The DNA sequence reads TGCAGTGCTAGAGTGGCTTTAGCCGGAAACACCATATATTTT. It translates to CSARVALAGNTIYF.